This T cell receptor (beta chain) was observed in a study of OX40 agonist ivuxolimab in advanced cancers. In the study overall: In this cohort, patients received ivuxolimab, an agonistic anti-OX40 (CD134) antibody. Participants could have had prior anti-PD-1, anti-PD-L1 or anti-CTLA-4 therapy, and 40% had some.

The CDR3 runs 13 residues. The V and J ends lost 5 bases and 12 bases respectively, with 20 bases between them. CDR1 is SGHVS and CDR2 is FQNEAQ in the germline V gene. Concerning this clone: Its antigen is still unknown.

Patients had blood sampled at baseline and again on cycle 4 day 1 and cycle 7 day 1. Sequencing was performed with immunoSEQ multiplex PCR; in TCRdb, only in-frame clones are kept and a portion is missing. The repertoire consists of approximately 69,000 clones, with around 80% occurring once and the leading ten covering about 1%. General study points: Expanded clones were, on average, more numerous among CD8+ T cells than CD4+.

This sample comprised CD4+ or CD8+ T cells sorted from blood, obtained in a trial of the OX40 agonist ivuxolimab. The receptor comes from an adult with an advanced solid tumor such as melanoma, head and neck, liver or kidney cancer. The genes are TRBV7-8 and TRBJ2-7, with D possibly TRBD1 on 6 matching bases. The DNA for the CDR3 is TGTGCCAGCAGCGCCAGACAGGTTGGTTGGAGGTACTTC. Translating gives CASSARQVGWRYF.